This TCR beta chain was recovered during a study of cytomegalovirus exposure and HLA in healthy donors. Study-level results: There were three CMV-associated chains whose specificity for CMV antigens was confirmed in vitro. It was taken for granted in presence/absence analyses that sequencing depth across donors was roughly uniform.

Trimming removed 5 bases from V and 10 bases from J, with 17 bases in between. The CDR3 is 13 residues long. Germline lookup yields CDR1 KGHSY and CDR2 FQNENV. This clone came up a few times. Its antigen is still unknown. PCR amplification relied on 60 Vbeta primers (plus 13 Jbeta primers). Assay: immunoSEQ multiplex PCR; the TCRdb copy retains only in-frame clones and omits some. Counted here are around 150,000 clones, 50% to 75% occurring once; the ten biggest clones make up 3%. The TCR originated in a woman in her twenties or thirties in good health and CMV-seropositive. The rearrangement uses TRBV16 and TRBJ1-1; D is uncertain. Source material: PBMCs. The CDR3 bases are TGTGCCAGCAGCGCAATCTACAGTTTAATAGCTTTCTTT. This translates into CASSAIYSLIAFF.